The 3 T cell receptor beta chains given below trace back to one sample, sequenced in a study of blood T cell repertoires in COVID-19. Sequencing was performed with immunoSEQ multiplex PCR; in TCRdb, only in-frame clones are kept and a portion is missing. The sample shows 140,000 or so clones, 80% to 85% of them seen only once. The material sequenced was peripheral blood. The source of these receptors is a woman older than 75 with acute or convalescent COVID-19.

This clone was observed once. The chain carries TRBV12-1 and TRBJ1-2; the listed D gene, TRBD1, was not tested against the DNA. TRBV12-1 is a known pseudogene. CDR3 length: 13 residues. CDR3 loop: CASSKTGAGGYTF. The CDR3 DNA is TGTGCCAGCAGCAAAACAGGGGCCGGCGGCTACACCTTC.

The V gene is TRBV7-8, the J gene TRBJ1-3, with no clear D. Between the trimmed V and J ends, which lost 5 bases and 0 bases, there was a span of 11 bases. Germline CDR1 SGHVS, CDR2 FQNEAQ. CDR3 length equals 15 residues. The CDR3 spells CASSRGRFSGNTIYF. The CDR3 nucleotides read TGTGCCAGCAGCCGAGGGAGATTCTCTGGAAACACCATATATTTT.

V usage is TRBV18 and J usage is TRBJ2-2; the match to TRBD1 covers 8 bases. CDR3 length equals 15 residues. Germline loops: CDR1 KGHSH, CDR2 LQKENI. After removal of 5 bases from V and 1 base from J, the junction contained 3 bases not matched to a gene. The CDR3 sequence is CASSSRGLNTGELFF. The CDR3 DNA sequence: TGTGCCAGCTCATCCAGGGGGCTGAACACCGGGGAGCTGTTTTTT.